The 24 T cell receptor beta chains below were found in one sample sequenced in a study of T cell responses to AZD1222 COVID-19 vaccine. Using immunoSEQ multiplex PCR, the repertoire was profiled, and TCRdb retains in-frame clones only, with some absent. The repertoire includes tens of thousands of clones, more than 80% of them detected once, and just under 2% sits in the top ten. The sample in question was peripheral blood, obtained on day 0 of AZD1222 vaccination. These receptors were obtained from an adult in good health.

This clone appeared once. The V gene is TRBV2, the J gene TRBJ2-2, with unresolved D. Germline V gives CDR1 SNHLY, CDR2 FYNNEI. V was clipped by 3 bases and J by 6 bases, with 8 bases between them. The CDR3 runs to 13 residues. Written as DNA, the CDR3 is TGTGCCAGCAGTGAGGGTGGGGCCGGGGAGCTGTTTTTT. Protein sequence: CASSEGGAGELFF.

V is TRBV6-1 and J is TRBJ1-5; D unclear. This CDR3 region has 17 residues. V lost 2 bases, J lost 3 bases, and 17 bases lay in between. Germline assignment: CDR1 MNHNS and CDR2 SASEGT. CDR3 bases: TGTGCCAGCAGTGAATCCCCGGGGTACAGACTCAATCAGCCCCAGCATTTT. Amino acid sequence: CASSESPGYRLNQPQHF.

The count of this clone is one. Here the CDR3 DNA reads TGTGCCGGGAGGGACAGGGCTGGCTACACCTTC. This sequence encodes CAGRDRAGYTF. The chain recombines TRBV6-5 with TRBJ1-2, with 9 bases aligning to TRBD1. CDR3 length equals 11 residues. The V gene end was trimmed by 11 bases and the J gene end by 7 bases; junction bases not matched to a gene: 5. CDR1 MNHEY and CDR2 SVGAGI come from the germline V gene.

This sequence joins TRBV3-1 (or the pseudogene TRBV3-2) and TRBJ2-7; D might be TRBD1 (6 bases). The germline V gene encodes CDR1 LGHDT and CDR2 YNNKEL (reference sequence). The length of the CDR3 is 14 residues. V was cut by 1 base and J by 6 bases, with 13 bases left in between. CDR3 sequence: CASSQVTGGGEQYF. The CDR3 bases are TGTGCCAGCAGCCAAGTGACAGGAGGAGGCGAGCAGTACTTC.

The chain couples TRBV9 to TRBJ1-2; D is uncertain. Germline-derived CDR1 and CDR2 are SGDLS and YYNGEE. The CDR3 has 15 residues. Trimming pared 4 bases from V and 8 bases from J, leaving 21 bases between. This chain's CDR3 is CASSSFSNLVTGYTF. The CDR3, as DNA: TGTGCCAGCAGCTCCTTCTCAAACCTGGTGACGGGCTACACCTTC.

V usage is TRBV12-3 or TRBV12-4 and J usage is TRBJ2-5; no firm D call. V lost 3 bases and J 5 bases, leaving 10 bases between the germline ends. This CDR3 is built from 13 residues. The CDR3 sequence: CASSLGIGETQYF. As DNA, the CDR3 is TGTGCCAGCAGTTTGGGGATCGGGGAGACCCAGTACTTC.

The chain links TRBV3-1 (or the pseudogene TRBV3-2) to TRBJ2-1; TRBD2 agrees at 13 bases. The CDR3 length is 16 residues. Losses at the gene ends were 0 bases for V and 13 bases for J; bases not matched to a gene: 9. Germline lookup yields CDR1 LGHDT and CDR2 YNNKEL (reference sequence). The CDR3: CASSQDPGLAGMDQFF. For the CDR3, the DNA is TGTGCCAGCAGCCAAGACCCGGGACTAGCGGGAATGGATCAGTTCTTC.

The V and J genes are TRBV9 and TRBJ2-7; D remains ambiguous. The V gene lost 4 bases and the J gene lost 3 bases, with 11 bases spanning the gap. This CDR3 contains 13 residues. Per germline, CDR1 SGDLS and CDR2 YYNGEE. This CDR3 is CASSPLGLYEQYF. The CDR3 bases are TGTGCCAGCAGCCCTCTCGGCCTCTACGAGCAGTACTTC.

The V and J genes are TRBV2 and TRBJ2-2; D is unclear. Germline V gene sequence: CDR1 SNHLY, CDR2 FYNNEI. The CDR3 length is 15 residues. The V end was cut by 7 bases, the J end by 0 bases, with 12 bases between. CDR3 amino acids: CASTPGSANTGELFF. CDR3 nucleotide sequence: TGTGCCAGCACCCCTGGGTCTGCGAACACCGGGGAGCTGTTTTTT. Drawing the rest from reference TRBV2 and TRBJ2-2, the complete variable domain is EPEVTQTPSHQVTQMGQEVILRCVPISNHLYFYWYRQILGQKVEFLVSFYNNEISEKSEIFDDQFSVERPDGSNFTLKIRSTKLEDSAMYFCASTPGSANTGELFFGEGSRLTVL.

V is TRBV14 and J is TRBJ2-5; D remains unclear. Trimming left V 6 bases short and J 5 bases short, with 13 bases between. CDR1 and CDR2 (germline): SGHDN, FVKESK. CDR3 size: 13 residues. CDR3 region: CASRQTSMETQYF. The CDR3 DNA sequence: TGTGCCAGCAGACAGACGTCGATGGAGACCCAGTACTTC.

The chain joins TRBV24-1 to TRBJ2-7; 9 bases match TRBD1. This CDR3 comprises 13 residues. Germline V gene lookup returns CDR1 KGHDR and CDR2 SFDVKD. Trimming at V came to 7 bases and at J to 6 bases, leaving 6 bases not matched to a gene. CDR3 in amino acids: CATSRDRVSEQYF. DNA for the CDR3: TGTGCCACCAGCAGGGACAGGGTTAGCGAGCAGTACTTC.

This chain links TRBV27 with TRBJ2-2; D gene ambiguous. This CDR3 has 15 residues. CDR1 and CDR2 from the germline V gene are MNHEY and SMNVEV (reference sequence). Trimming pared 3 bases from V and 2 bases from J, leaving 10 bases between. CDR3 in DNA: TGTGCCAGCAGTTTTTACAGCTTAAACACCGGGGAGCTGTTTTTT. As protein: CASSFYSLNTGELFF.

V usage is TRBV6-2 or TRBV6-3 and J usage is TRBJ1-5; D remains ambiguous. Germline V lookup: CDR1 MNHEY, CDR2 SVGEGT. Deletions cut 3 bases from V and 0 bases from J, with 6 bases between. The CDR3 runs 14 residues. Here the CDR3 DNA reads TGTGCCAGCAGTTATATAAATAGCAATCAGCCCCAGCATTTT. Translated, it gives CASSYINSNQPQHF.

The chain combines TRBV5-5 with TRBJ2-1, with D hard to call. Germline values: CDR1 SGHKS, CDR2 YYEKEE (reference sequence). V was shortened by 6 bases and J by 7 bases, with 26 bases between the two germline ends. The CDR3 has 17 residues. The chain's CDR3 is CASKLAWGYLVGNEQFF. The DNA of the CDR3 is TGTGCCAGCAAACTCGCTTGGGGTTACTTGGTGGGGAATGAGCAGTTCTTC.

This clone was seen just once. This chain joins TRBV3-1 (or the pseudogene TRBV3-2) and TRBJ2-5; 7 nucleotides line up with TRBD2. In germline, CDR1 is LGHDT, CDR2 YNNKEL (reference sequence). CDR3 length: 14 amino acids. V shed 1 base, J shed 7 bases, and the junction held 6 bases outside the gene matches. CDR3 in DNA: TGTGCCAGCAGCCAAGTGCCGGGAGGCGGGACCCAGTACTTC. Its protein is CASSQVPGGGTQYF.

The chain uses TRBV29-1 and TRBJ2-3; 7 bases match TRBD1. The germline CDR1 and CDR2 sequences are SQVTM and ANQGSEA. Unmatched junction bases numbered 3, after V lost 7 bases and J lost 5 bases. This CDR3 region has 11 residues. The DNA for the CDR3 is TGCAGCGGGACAGGTGGAGATACGCAGTATTTT. The encoded protein is CSGTGGDTQYF.

The count of this clone is one. The rearrangement links TRBV28 to TRBJ1-1; tentatively, D is TRBD1 (6 bases). The CDR3 runs 13 residues. Germline V gene sequence: CDR1 MDHEN, CDR2 SYDVKM. V was pared by 8 bases and J by 5 bases, with 15 bases between. The CDR3 protein is CASSKGGKTEAFF. CDR3 bases: TGTGCCAGCTCCAAAGGGGGGAAGACTGAAGCTTTCTTT.

The rearrangement joins TRBV20-1 to TRBJ1-1; D remains ambiguous. Germline loops: CDR1 DFQATT, CDR2 SNEGSKA (reference sequence). The CDR3 runs to 11 residues. V was trimmed by 5 bases and J by 11 bases, leaving 15 bases between them. CDR3 in DNA: TGCAGTGCTGATGACCTCGGGAGGGCTTTCTTT. Protein sequence: CSADDLGRAFF.

The V gene is TRBV2, the J gene TRBJ1-6; D is undetermined. The germline V gene encodes CDR1 SNHLY and CDR2 FYNNEI. The CDR3 is 16 amino acids. Trimming shortened V by 1 base and J by 0 bases, and 7 bases separated the two germline ends. The CDR3: CASSEVLGSYNSPLHF. CDR3 nucleotides: TGTGCCAGCAGTGAAGTACTGGGCTCCTATAATTCACCCCTCCACTTT.

This chain uses TRBV2 with TRBJ1-5; D is undetermined. V gave up 6 bases and J gave up 0 bases, with 6 bases separating them. Germline assignment: CDR1 SNHLY and CDR2 FYNNEI. The CDR3 contains 13 residues. For the CDR3, the DNA is TGTGCCAGCAGAGAACGTAGCAATCAGCCCCAGCATTTT. Encoded protein: CASRERSNQPQHF.

The chain joins TRBV7-8 to TRBJ2-3; D is uncertain. CDR3 length: 16 residues. Germline-derived CDR1 and CDR2 are SGHVS and FQNEAQ. V lost 4 bases and J lost 4, with 18 bases in between. CDR3 sequence reads: CASSSTGSLSADTQYF. The CDR3 DNA sequence: TGTGCCAGCAGCTCTACGGGCTCGCTGTCCGCAGATACGCAGTATTTT. Full variable domain (missing parts from reference TRBV7-8 and TRBJ2-3): GAGVSQSPRYKVAKRGQDVALRCDPISGHVSLFWYQQALGQGPEFLTYFQNEAQLDKSGLPSDRFFAERPEGSVSTLKIQRTQQEDSAVYLCASSSTGSLSADTQYFGPGTRLTVL.

The chain uses TRBV29-1 and TRBJ1-5; D possibly corresponds to TRBD1 (5 bases). The CDR3 runs to 13 residues. CDR1 and CDR2 (germline): SQVTM, ANQGSEA. Trimming cost V 6 bases and J 3 bases, with 12 bases left between them. CDR3 loop: CSVGQTVNQPQHF. For the CDR3, the DNA is TGCAGCGTCGGGCAGACAGTCAATCAGCCCCAGCATTTT.

The V gene is TRBV28, the J gene TRBJ2-7; D is possibly TRBD1 or TRBD2 (5 bases each). CDR1 MDHEN and CDR2 SYDVKM come from the germline V gene. The V gene lost 10 bases and the J gene lost 0 bases, with 16 bases spanning the gap. The CDR3 has 14 amino acids. The CDR3 region is CATSRGTSSYEQYF. The CDR3 nucleotides are TGTGCCACATCGAGGGGAACTAGCTCCTACGAGCAGTACTTC.

The chain is built from TRBV7-2 and TRBJ2-2; 11 nucleotides line up with TRBD2. The ends lost 5 bases at V and 4 bases at J; junction bases unmatched: 15. The germline CDR1 and CDR2 sequences are SGHTA and FQGNSA. The CDR3 runs 19 residues. This chain's CDR3 is CASSRSGPTSGETTGELFF. The CDR3 DNA sequence: TGTGCCAGCAGCCGCTCGGGGCCGACTAGCGGGGAAACCACCGGGGAGCTGTTTTTT.